The 2 T cell receptor beta chains below come from one sample, sequenced in a study of blood T cell repertoires in COVID-19 (dated by TCRdb to the early 2020s). The library was generated by the immunoSEQ multiplex PCR assay. TCRdb limited this immuneACCESS table to in-frame rearrangements with V and J called. A share of clones is missing; checked studies link under half to unresolved V genes, and the rest is unexplained. The sample table records 150,000 to 200,000 clones; around 80% of these occur just once. The top ten constitute less than 20% of the sample. Sequenced sample: peripheral blood. The receptors were gathered from a woman older than 75 with acute or convalescent COVID-19.

This clone was seen just once. CDR3 nucleotides: TGTGCCAGCAGCTACGACAGGGGGCAGAACGAGCAGTACTTC. This codes for CASSYDRGQNEQYF. The genes are TRBV5-6 and TRBJ2-7, with 10 bases fitting TRBD1. Germline lookup yields CDR1 SGHDT and CDR2 YYEEEE. This CDR3 contains 14 residues. Trimming took 3 bases from V and 5 from J; bases not matched to a gene: 5.

To note about this clone: Additional DNA sequences in this sample encode the identical CDR3. This rearrangement joins TRBV19 to TRBJ1-1; TRBD1 is a possible D gene (6 bases). Germline assignment: CDR1 LNHDA and CDR2 SQIVND (reference sequence). The CDR3 loop spans 15 amino acids. Trimming took 6 bases from V and 2 from J, leaving 16 bases between them. This CDR3 is CASSPWTEGNTEAFF. The DNA for the CDR3 is TGTGCCAGTAGCCCCTGGACAGAGGGCAACACTGAAGCTTTCTTT.